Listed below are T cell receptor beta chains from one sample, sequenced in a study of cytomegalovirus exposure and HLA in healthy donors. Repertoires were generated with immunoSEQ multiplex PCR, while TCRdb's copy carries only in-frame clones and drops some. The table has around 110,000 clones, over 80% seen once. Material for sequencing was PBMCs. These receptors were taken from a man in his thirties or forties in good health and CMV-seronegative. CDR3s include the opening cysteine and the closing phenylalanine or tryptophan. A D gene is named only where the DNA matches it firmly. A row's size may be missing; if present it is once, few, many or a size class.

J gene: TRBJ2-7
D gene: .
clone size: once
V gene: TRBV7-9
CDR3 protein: CASRLDSYEQYF
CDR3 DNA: TGTGCCAGCAGACTCGACTCCTACGAGCAGTACTTC

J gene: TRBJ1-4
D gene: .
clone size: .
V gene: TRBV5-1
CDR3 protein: CASSTQGYGEKLFF
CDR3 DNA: TGCGCCAGCAGCACCCAGGGATATGGGGAAAAACTGTTTTTT

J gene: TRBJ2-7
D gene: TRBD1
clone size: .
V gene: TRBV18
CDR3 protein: CASSPLRLTGSYEQYF
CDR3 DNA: TGTGCCAGCTCTCCACTCCGACTGACAGGGTCCTACGAGCAGTACTTC

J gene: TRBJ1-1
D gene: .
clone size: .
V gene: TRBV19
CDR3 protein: CASKVREWNTEAFF
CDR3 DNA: TGTGCCAGTAAGGTAAGGGAGTGGAACACTGAAGCTTTCTTT

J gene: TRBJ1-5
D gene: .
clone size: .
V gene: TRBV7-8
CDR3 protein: CASSLDEIQPQHF
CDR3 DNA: TGTGCCAGCAGCTTAGATGAGATTCAGCCCCAGCATTTT

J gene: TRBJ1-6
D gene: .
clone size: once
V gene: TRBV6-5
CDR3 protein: CASSLREAYNSPLHF
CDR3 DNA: TGTGCCAGCAGCCTCCGGGAGGCCTATAATTCACCCCTCCACTTT

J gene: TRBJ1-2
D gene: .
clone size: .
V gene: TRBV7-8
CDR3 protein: CASSLGPSGLSGYTF
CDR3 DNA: TGTGCCAGCAGCTTAGGACCCTCGGGGTTAAGCGGCTACACCTTC

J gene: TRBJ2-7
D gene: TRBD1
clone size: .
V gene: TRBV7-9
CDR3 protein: CASSLGTGVYEQYF
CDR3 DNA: TGTGCCAGCAGCTTAGGCACAGGGGTCTACGAGCAGTACTTC

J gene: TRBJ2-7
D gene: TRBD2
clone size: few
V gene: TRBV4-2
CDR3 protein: CASSQVAGVPYEQYF
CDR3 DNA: TGTGCCAGCAGCCAAGTAGCGGGGGTACCCTACGAGCAGTACTTC

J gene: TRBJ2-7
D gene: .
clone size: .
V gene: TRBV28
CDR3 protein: CASSRPDRPSYEQYF
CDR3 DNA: TGTGCCAGCAGCCGCCCCGACAGGCCCTCCTACGAGCAGTACTTC

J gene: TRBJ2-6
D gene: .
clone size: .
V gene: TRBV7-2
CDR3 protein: CASSLLPGSGANVLTF
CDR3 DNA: TGTGCCAGCAGCTTGCTCCCGGGATCTGGGGCCAACGTCCTGACTTTC

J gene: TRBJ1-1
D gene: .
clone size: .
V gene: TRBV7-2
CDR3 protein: CASSLKTGGTEAFF
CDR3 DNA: TGTGCCAGCAGCTTGAAGACAGGAGGCACTGAAGCTTTCTTT

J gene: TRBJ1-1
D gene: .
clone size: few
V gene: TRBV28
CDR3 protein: CASSPFRGLPMNTEAFF
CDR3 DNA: TGTGCCAGCAGTCCCTTCCGTGGACTCCCAATGAACACTGAAGCTTTCTTT

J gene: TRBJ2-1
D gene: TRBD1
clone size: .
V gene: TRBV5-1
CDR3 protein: CASNRWGQGNEQFF
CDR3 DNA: TGCGCCAGCAACAGGTGGGGACAGGGCAATGAGCAGTTCTTC

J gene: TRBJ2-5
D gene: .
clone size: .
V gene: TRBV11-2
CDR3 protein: CASSLVTREETQYF
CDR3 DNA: TGTGCCAGCAGCTTAGTCACGAGAGAAGAGACCCAGTACTTC

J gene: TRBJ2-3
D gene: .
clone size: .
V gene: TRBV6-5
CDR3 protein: CASSSLSGGALDTQYF
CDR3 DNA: TGTGCCAGCAGTTCCCTTAGTGGGGGGGCACTGGATACGCAGTATTTT

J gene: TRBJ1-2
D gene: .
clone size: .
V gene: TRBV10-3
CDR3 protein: CAISDTANYGYTF
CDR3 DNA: TGTGCCATCAGTGACACAGCTAACTATGGCTACACCTTC

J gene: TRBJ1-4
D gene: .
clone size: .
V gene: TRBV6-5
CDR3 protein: CASSYGQGGEKLFF
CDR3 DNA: TGTGCCAGCAGTTACGGGCAGGGCGGAGAAAAACTGTTTTTT

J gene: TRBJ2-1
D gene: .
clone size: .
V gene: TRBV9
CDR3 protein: CASSAQPGGTYNEQFF
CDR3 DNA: TGTGCCAGCAGCGCCCAACCCGGGGGAACCTACAATGAGCAGTTCTTC

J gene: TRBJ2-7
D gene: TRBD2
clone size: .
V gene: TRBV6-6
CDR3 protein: CASSYGGGNSYEQYF
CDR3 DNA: TGTGCCAGCAGTTATGGCGGGGGGAACTCCTACGAGCAGTACTTC

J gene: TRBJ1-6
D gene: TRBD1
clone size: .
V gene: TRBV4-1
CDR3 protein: CASSQEGQGRSPLHF
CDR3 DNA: TGCGCCAGCAGCCAAGAGGGACAGGGCAGGTCACCCCTCCACTTT

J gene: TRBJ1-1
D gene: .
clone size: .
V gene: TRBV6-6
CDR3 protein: CASSETVNTEAFF
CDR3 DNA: TGTGCCAGCAGCGAGACAGTGAACACTGAAGCTTTCTTT

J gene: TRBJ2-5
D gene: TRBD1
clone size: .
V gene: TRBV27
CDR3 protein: CASSSSTGGETQYF
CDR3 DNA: TGTGCCAGCAGTTCCTCGACAGGGGGAGAGACCCAGTACTTC

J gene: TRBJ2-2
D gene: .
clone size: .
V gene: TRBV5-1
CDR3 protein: CASSLASSPNTGELFF
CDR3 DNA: TGCGCCAGCAGCTTGGCCTCTAGCCCGAACACCGGGGAGCTGTTTTTT

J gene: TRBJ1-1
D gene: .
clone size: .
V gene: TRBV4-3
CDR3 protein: CASSQDEEGMNTEAFF
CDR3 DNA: TGCGCCAGCAGCCAAGATGAGGAGGGGATGAACACTGAAGCTTTCTTT

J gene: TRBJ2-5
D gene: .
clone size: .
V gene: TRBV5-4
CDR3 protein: CASSKKTEQETQYF
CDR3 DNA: TGTGCCAGCAGCAAAAAGACAGAGCAAGAGACCCAGTACTTC

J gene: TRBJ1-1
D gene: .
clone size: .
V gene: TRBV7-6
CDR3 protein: CASSLGARGTEAFF
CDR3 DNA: TGTGCCAGCAGCTTAGGCGCCAGGGGCACTGAAGCTTTCTTT

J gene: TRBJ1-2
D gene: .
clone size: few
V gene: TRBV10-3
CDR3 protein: CATARSEVGHGYTF
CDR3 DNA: TGTGCCACGGCCCGGAGCGAGGTCGGTCATGGCTACACCTTC

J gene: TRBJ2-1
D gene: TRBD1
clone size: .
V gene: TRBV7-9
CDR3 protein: CASSPGTGETYNEQFF
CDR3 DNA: TGTGCCAGCAGCCCCGGGACAGGGGAGACCTACAATGAGCAGTTCTTC

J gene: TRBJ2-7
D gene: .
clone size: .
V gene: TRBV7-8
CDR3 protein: CASTPEQSSYEQYF
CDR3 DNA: TGTGCCAGCACCCCGGAGCAGAGCTCCTACGAGCAGTACTTC

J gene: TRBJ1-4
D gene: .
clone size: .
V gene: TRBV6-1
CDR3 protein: CASSDGADSTWTNEKLFF
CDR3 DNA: TGTGCCAGCAGTGACGGTGCAGACAGTACCTGGACTAATGAAAAACTGTTTTTT

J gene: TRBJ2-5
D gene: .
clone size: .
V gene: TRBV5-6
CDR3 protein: CASSSPLRPEGQETQYF
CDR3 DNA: TGTGCCAGCAGCTCCCCCCTCCGACCGGAGGGACAAGAGACCCAGTACTTC

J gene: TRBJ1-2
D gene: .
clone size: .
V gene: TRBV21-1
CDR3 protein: CASSKEGAIEGYTF
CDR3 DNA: TGTGCCAGCAGCAAAGAGGGGGCAATTGAGGGCTACACCTTC

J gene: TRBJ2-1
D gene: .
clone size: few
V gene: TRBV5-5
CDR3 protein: CASGGAGRYNEQFF
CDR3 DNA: TGTGCCAGTGGGGGGGCAGGTCGATACAATGAGCAGTTCTTC

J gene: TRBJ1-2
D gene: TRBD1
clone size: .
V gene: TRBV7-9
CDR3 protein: CASSWTGGPEYGYTF
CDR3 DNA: TGTGCCAGCAGCTGGACAGGGGGCCCTGAGTATGGCTACACCTTC

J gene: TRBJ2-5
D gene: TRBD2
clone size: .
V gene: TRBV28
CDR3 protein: CASSHQRGILWETQYF
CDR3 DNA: TGTGCCAGCAGCCACCAGCGGGGGATCTTGTGGGAGACCCAGTACTTC

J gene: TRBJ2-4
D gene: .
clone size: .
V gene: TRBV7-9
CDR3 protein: CSSSPLIIQAKNIQYF
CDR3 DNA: TGTTCCAGCAGCCCCCTTATAATACAAGCCAAAAACATTCAGTACTTC

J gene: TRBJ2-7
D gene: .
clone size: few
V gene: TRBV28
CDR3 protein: CASSLRWQDFSYEQYF
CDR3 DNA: TGTGCCAGCAGTTTAAGGTGGCAGGACTTCTCCTACGAGCAGTACTTC

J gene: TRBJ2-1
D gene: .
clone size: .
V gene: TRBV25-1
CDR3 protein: CASSERAGSYNEQFF
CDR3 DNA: TGTGCCAGCAGTGAAAGAGCGGGCTCCTACAATGAGCAGTTCTTC

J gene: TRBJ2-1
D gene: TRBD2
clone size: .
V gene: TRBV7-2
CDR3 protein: CASSLRLAGAPGQFF
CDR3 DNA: TGTGCCAGCAGCTTAAGGCTAGCGGGGGCCCCTGGGCAGTTCTTC

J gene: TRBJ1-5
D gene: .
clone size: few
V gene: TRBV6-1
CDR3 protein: CASRGTGNQPQHF
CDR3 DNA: TGTGCCAGCAGAGGCACAGGCAATCAGCCCCAGCATTTT

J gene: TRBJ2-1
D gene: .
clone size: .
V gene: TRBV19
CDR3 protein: CASSIDGEISSYNEQFF
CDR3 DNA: TGTGCCAGTAGTATAGACGGGGAGATTAGCTCCTACAATGAGCAGTTCTTC

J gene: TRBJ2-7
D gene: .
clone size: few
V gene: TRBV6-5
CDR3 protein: CASRPPGQAYEQYF
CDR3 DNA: TGTGCCAGCAGGCCCCCGGGACAAGCCTACGAGCAGTACTTC

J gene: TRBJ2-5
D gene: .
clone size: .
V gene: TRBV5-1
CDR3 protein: CASSLGGLETQYF
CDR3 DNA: TGCGCCAGCAGCTTGGGAGGGTTGGAGACCCAGTACTTC

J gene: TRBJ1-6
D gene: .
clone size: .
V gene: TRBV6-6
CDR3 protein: CASSPGILNSPLHF
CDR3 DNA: TGTGCCAGCAGTCCAGGGATCCTTAATTCACCCCTCCACTTT

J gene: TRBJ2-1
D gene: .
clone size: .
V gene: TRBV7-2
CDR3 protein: CASSPRGIVYNEQFF
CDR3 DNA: TGTGCCAGCAGCCCCAGGGGAATAGTCTACAATGAGCAGTTCTTC

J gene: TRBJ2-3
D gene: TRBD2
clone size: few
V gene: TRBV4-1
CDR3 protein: CASSQGTSGGRGSTDTQYF
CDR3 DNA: TGCGCCAGCAGCCAGGGGACTAGCGGGGGGCGCGGGAGCACAGATACGCAGTATTTT